This T cell receptor beta chain was identified in a study of T cell repertoires in cytomegalovirus infection (dated by TCRdb to about 2019). For the study in its entirety: The HLA type of each donor mattered for the analysis, because public TCR beta signatures pointed to carriage of CMV infection along with the matching HLA type. Study-wide conclusions, independent of this receptor: In the ex vivo response, HLA-C-restricted CMV-specific TCR beta clonotypes were dominant, and in two of eight donors the single most frequent clonotype came from this HLA-C-restricted group. Carriers of CMV infection plus the relevant HLA type were discriminated by the cumulative frequency of public TCR beta family members in the study cohort and in an independent roughly 340-donor cohort.

This clonotype has just a few counts. Its binding antigen is unknown. No clone much larger than this one lies a single base away; base qualities are absent. For sequencing, an Illumina HiSeq 1500 was employed. Starting from the raw public reads, TCRdb applied fastp trimming at Q25, assembled clones with MiXCR and retained in-frame beta chains. Rows are unified per CDR3 protein, each entry keeping the most common DNA and genes. The sample data list approximately 170,000 distinct CDR3 sequences, and 15% to 20% of these were observed just once. The top ten clonotypes cover 18% of the sample. Per the germline V gene, MGHDK is the CDR1 and SYGVNS is the CDR2. The V end loses 6 bases and the J end loses 3 bases, and a stretch of 12 bases separates them. CDR3 length: 13 amino acids, cysteine to phenylalanine. The retained sequence is limited to the CDR3, 39 bases, with the frame set at the first base.

Sequencing input: CD8+ T cells from PBMCs. This clonotype was obtained from a human donor in good health (CMV status not recorded). Some clones in this sample may be carry-over from other donors' samples. This sequence uses TRBV25-1 and TRBJ2-7, with no confidently assigned D gene. The DNA sequence is TGTGCCAGCAGACCCTCCGACGGCTACGAGCAGTACTTC. Translated, it reads CASRPSDGYEQYF.